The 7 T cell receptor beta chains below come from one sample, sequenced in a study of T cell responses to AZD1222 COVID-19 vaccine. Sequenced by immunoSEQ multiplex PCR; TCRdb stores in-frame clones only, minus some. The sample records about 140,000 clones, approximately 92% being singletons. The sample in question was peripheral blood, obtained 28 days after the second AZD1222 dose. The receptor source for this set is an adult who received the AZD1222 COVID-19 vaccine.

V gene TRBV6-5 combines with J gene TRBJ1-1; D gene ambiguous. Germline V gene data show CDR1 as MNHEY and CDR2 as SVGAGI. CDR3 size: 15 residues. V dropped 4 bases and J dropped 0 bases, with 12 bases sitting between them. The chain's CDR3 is CASSSQGLMNTEAFF. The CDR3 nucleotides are TGTGCCAGCAGTTCGCAAGGTCTGATGAACACTGAAGCTTTCTTT.

CDR3 DNA: TGTGCCAGCGGACGGGTGGGAACTGAAGCTTTCTTT. Amino acids: CASGRVGTEAFF. This chain joins TRBV2 and TRBJ1-1; D remains ambiguous. This CDR3 comprises 12 residues. Germline V gives CDR1 SNHLY, CDR2 FYNNEI. V lost 8 bases, J lost 5 bases, and 12 bases lay in between.

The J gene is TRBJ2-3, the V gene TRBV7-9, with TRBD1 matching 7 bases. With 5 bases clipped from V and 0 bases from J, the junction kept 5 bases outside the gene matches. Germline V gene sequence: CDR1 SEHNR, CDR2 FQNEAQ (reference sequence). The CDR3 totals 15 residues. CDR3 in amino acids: CASSLTGDSTDTQYF. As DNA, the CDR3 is TGTGCCAGCAGCCTAACAGGGGATAGCACAGATACGCAGTATTTT.

The CDR3 is CASSIIDTKDSSYNEQFF. CDR3 bases: TGTGCCAGTAGTATTATTGACACCAAAGATAGCTCCTACAATGAGCAGTTCTTC. The J gene is TRBJ2-1, the V gene TRBV19, with D unclear. V was cut by 3 bases and J by 0 bases, with 18 bases left in between. CDR1 and CDR2 (germline): LNHDA, SQIVND (reference sequence). The CDR3 spans 18 residues. The full variable domain, completed using reference TRBV19 and TRBJ2-1, is DGGITQSPKYLFRKEGQNVTLSCEQNLNHDAMYWYRQDPGQGLRLIYYSQIVNDFQKGDIAEGYSVSREKKESFPLTVTSAQKNPTAFYLCASSIIDTKDSSYNEQFFGPGTRLTVL.

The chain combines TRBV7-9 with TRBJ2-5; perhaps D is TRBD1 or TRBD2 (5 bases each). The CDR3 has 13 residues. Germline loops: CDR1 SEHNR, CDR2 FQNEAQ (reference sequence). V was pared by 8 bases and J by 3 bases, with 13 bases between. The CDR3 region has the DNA TGTGCCAGCCGCAGAGGGGCCGAAGAGACCCAGTACTTC. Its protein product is CASRRGAEETQYF.

The CDR3, as DNA: TGCGCCAGCAGCTTGATTCGGGGGGGAACAGATACGCAGTATTTT. It is translated as CASSLIRGGTDTQYF. The chain uses TRBV5-1 and TRBJ2-3; 8 positions agree with TRBD2. The CDR3 runs to 15 residues. Looked up from germline, CDR1 is SGHRS and CDR2 is YFSETQ. The junction had 4 bases not matched to a gene; V was cut back by 1 base and J by 3 bases.

The CDR3 DNA reads as TGCCGCAATAGGACGGGATACACTGAAGCTTTCTTT. This translates into CRNRTGYTEAFF. This sequence joins TRBV29-1 and TRBJ1-1; D is unclear. The germline V gene has CDR1 SQVTM and CDR2 ANQGSEA. The CDR3 extends over 12 amino acids.